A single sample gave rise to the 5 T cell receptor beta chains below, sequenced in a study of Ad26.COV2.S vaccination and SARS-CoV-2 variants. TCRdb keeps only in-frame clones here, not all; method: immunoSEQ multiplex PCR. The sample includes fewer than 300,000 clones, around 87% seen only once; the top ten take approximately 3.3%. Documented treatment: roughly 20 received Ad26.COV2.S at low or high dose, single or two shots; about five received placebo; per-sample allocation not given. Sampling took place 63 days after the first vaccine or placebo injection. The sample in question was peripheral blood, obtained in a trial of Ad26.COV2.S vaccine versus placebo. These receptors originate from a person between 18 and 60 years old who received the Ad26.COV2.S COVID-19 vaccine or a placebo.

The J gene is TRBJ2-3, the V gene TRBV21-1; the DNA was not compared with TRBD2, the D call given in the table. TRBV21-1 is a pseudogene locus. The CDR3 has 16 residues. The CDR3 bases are TGTGCCAGCAGCAAAGGACTAGCGGAGAGCACAGATACGCAGTATTTT. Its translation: CASSKGLAESTDTQYF.

CDR3 DNA sequence: TGTGCCAGCAGCTTAGGGCCGGACAGGGTCTCCACTGAAGCTTTCTTT. Its translation: CASSLGPDRVSTEAFF. The rearrangement links TRBV7-2 to TRBJ1-1, with TRBD1 matching 8 bases. Germline assignment: CDR1 SGHTA and CDR2 FQGNSA. V was pared by 1 base and J by 4 bases, with 8 bases of the junction left unmatched. The CDR3 length is 16 residues.

CDR3 sequence reads: CASSESGPSGGTGELFF. For the CDR3, the DNA is TGCGCCAGCAGTGAGTCGGGGCCTAGCGGGGGCACCGGGGAGCTGTTTTTT. The genes are TRBV10-2 and TRBJ2-2; TRBD2 matches 10 bases. The CDR3 totals 17 residues. Trimming removed 0 bases from V and 4 bases from J; junction bases left unmatched: 5. Germline assignment: CDR1 WSHSY and CDR2 SAAADI.

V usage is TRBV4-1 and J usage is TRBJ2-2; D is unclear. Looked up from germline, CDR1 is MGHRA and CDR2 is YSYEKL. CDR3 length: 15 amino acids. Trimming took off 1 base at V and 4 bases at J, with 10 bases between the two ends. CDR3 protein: CASSQVDIRTGELFF. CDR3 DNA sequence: TGCGCCAGCAGCCAAGTAGACATCCGCACCGGGGAGCTGTTTTTT.

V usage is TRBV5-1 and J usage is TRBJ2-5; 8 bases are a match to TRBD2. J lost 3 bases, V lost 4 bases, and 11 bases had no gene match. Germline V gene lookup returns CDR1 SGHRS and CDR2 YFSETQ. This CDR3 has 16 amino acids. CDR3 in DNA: TGCGCCAGCAGCAAAAGCCACAGCGGGGGAGAAGAGACCCAGTACTTC. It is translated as CASSKSHSGGEETQYF.